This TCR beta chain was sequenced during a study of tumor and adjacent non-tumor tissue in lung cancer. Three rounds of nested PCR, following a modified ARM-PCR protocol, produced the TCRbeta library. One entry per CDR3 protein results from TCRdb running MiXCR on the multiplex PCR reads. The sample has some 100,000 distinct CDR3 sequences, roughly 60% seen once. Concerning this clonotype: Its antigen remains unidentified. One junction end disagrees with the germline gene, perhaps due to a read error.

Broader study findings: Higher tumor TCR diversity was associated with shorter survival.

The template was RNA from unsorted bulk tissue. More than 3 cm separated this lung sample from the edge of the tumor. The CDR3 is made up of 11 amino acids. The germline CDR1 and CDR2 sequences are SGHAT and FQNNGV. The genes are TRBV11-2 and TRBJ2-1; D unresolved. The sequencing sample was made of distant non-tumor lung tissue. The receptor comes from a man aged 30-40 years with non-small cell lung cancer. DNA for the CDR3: TGTGCCAGCAGCTTAACGTATGAACAGTTCTTC. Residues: CASSLTYEQFF. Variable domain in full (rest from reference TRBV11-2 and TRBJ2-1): EAGVAQSPRYKIIEKRQSVAFWCNPISGHATLYWYQQILGQGPKLLIQFQNNGVVDDSQLPKDRFSAERLKGVDSTLKIQPAKLEDSAVYLCASSLTYEQFFGPGTRLTVL.